This T cell receptor beta chain is from a study of blood T cell repertoires in COVID-19. Exposed study participants had met a COVID-19 case within 2 weeks before entry. There are 13 residues in the CDR3. V dropped 8 bases and J dropped 8 bases, with 18 bases sitting between them. Looked up from germline, CDR1 is SNHLY and CDR2 is FYNNEI. The table came from immunoSEQ multiplex PCR; TCRdb's copy has only in-frame clones and leaves some out. There are more than 300,000 clones in the sample; roughly 90% occur only once, and 0.8% to 0.9% lies in the top ten. The sequenced sample was PBMCs or T cells enriched from blood (not recorded which). This clonotype was sampled from a woman aged 40-49 years who had been exposed to COVID-19. The chain couples TRBV2 to TRBJ1-1; D is unresolved. The CDR3 DNA is TGTGCCAGCCCTCCTGCTGCCAGGATAGAAGCTTTCTTT. This gives the protein CASPPAARIEAFF. Filled out from reference TRBV2 and TRBJ1-1, the complete variable domain reads EPEVTQTPSHQVTQMGQEVILRCVPISNHLYFYWYRQILGQKVEFLVSFYNNEISEKSEIFDDQFSVERPDGSNFTLKIRSTKLEDSAMYFCASPPAARIEAFFGQGTRLTVV.